This T cell receptor beta chain was sequenced during a study of blood T cell repertoires in COVID-19. CDR1 is SGHTA and CDR2 is FQGTGA in the germline V gene. J was trimmed by 6 bases and V by 3 bases; bases with no gene match: 5. CDR3 length: 13 residues. Participant reports of clinical history set cohort assignment. What the recovered Cohort 3 donors had was two negative PCRs, clearance, or symptom resolution. In the study's own analysis: Estimated nucleated cell counts came from reference gene primer amplification. Method: immunoSEQ multiplex PCR; TCRdb's copy keeps in-frame clones and lacks some. That table supplies the V and J calls and clone size; D and trimming were determined from the DNA. The top ten clones hold 3% to 4% of a sample with about 160,000 clones, about four fifths of them seen once.

The chain carries TRBV7-3 and TRBJ2-7; 7 bases map to TRBD1. What was sequenced was PBMCs or T cells enriched from blood (not recorded which). This receptor was identified in a woman aged 55 to 70 who had recovered from COVID-19. In DNA, the CDR3 is TGTGCCAGCAGCTTGACAGGGTATAGCGAGCAGTACTTC. Residues: CASSLTGYSEQYF.